This passage covers 9 T cell receptor beta chains from one sample sequenced in a study of T cell changes during pregnancy in multiple sclerosis. Clones were sequenced by immunoSEQ multiplex PCR, and TCRdb holds only the in-frame ones, with some missing. Of about 68,000 clones in the sample, 92% were seen once. The starting material was peripheral blood, obtained in the second trimester of pregnancy. These receptors all stem from a female donor in good health, enrolled as a control in a pregnancy study.

V usage is TRBV7-2 and J usage is TRBJ1-1; no clear D. CDR1 is SGHTA, CDR2 FQGNSA, per germline. The CDR3 is made up of 14 amino acids. Trimming stripped 5 bases from V and 6 bases from J, with 16 bases between. CDR3 amino acids: CASSPSPQAPEAFF. The CDR3 nucleotides are TGTGCCAGCAGCCCTAGCCCCCAGGCCCCTGAAGCTTTCTTT.

The V call is TRBV28, the J call TRBJ2-1; 9 bases map to TRBD1. CDR3 size: 15 residues. Germline CDR1 is MDHEN and CDR2 is SYDVKM. The V gene end was trimmed by 5 bases and the J gene end by 5 bases; junction bases not matched to a gene: 7. The CDR3 nucleotides read TGTGCCAGCAGTCTACAGGGGGCAGGAGACAATGAGCAGTTCTTC. Its translation: CASSLQGAGDNEQFF.

This clone is a singleton in its sample. Different DNA sequences within this sample yield the same CDR3. The CDR3 DNA reads TGTGCCAGCAGCTTTACTAGCGGGAGCTACGAGCAGTACTTC. Its protein product is CASSFTSGSYEQYF. The chain carries TRBV5-4 and TRBJ2-7, with TRBD2 identical over 11 bases. CDR3 length equals 14 residues. Per the germline V gene, CDR1 is SGHNT and CDR2 is YYREEE (reference sequence). Unmatched junction bases numbered 1, after V lost 2 bases and J lost 3 bases.

Written as DNA, the CDR3 is TGTGCCAGCAGCGGCGGACTAGCGGGACGATCTAGCACAGATACGCAGTATTTT. Amino acid sequence: CASSGGLAGRSSTDTQYF. V and J are TRBV9 and TRBJ2-3; 12 bases are shared with TRBD2. CDR1 is SGDLS and CDR2 is YYNGEE in the germline V gene. There are 18 residues in the CDR3. The V segment lost 3 bases and the J segment 0 bases; nucleotides outside the gene matches: 8.

The chain links TRBV27 to TRBJ2-2; D may be TRBD1 (7 bases). Germline V gene data show CDR1 as MNHEY and CDR2 as SMNVEV (reference sequence). Trimming took off 5 bases at V and 5 bases at J, with 15 bases between the two ends. This CDR3 contains 15 residues. Here the CDR3 DNA reads TGTGCCAGCAGTCCCTCAGGGGGGACGACCGGGGAGCTGTTTTTT. Protein sequence: CASSPSGGTTGELFF.

This rearrangement joins TRBV18 to TRBJ1-1, with 7 nucleotides matching TRBD1. Germline CDR1 KGHSH, CDR2 LQKENI. CDR3 length: 14 amino acids. After removal of 5 bases from V and 1 base from J, the junction contained 4 bases not matched to a gene. The CDR3 DNA is TGTGCCAGCTCAGCCGGGACAGAGAACACTGAAGCTTTCTTT. Translating gives CASSAGTENTEAFF.

This chain joins TRBV7-3 and TRBJ2-1, with 11 positions matching TRBD2. With 5 bases clipped from V and 4 bases from J, the junction kept 4 bases outside the gene matches. The CDR3 is made up of 15 amino acids. Germline V gene lookup returns CDR1 SGHTA and CDR2 FQGTGA. In DNA form, the CDR3 reads TGTGCCAGCAGCCATGGGACTAGCGGATACAATGAGCAGTTCTTC. The encoded protein is CASSHGTSGYNEQFF.

This sequence joins TRBV28 and TRBJ2-3; 9 nucleotides match TRBD2. The CDR3 sequence is 14 residues long. J was trimmed by 1 base and V by 8 bases; bases with no gene match: 4. Per the germline V gene, CDR1 is MDHEN and CDR2 is SYDVKM. The CDR3 coding sequence is TGTGCCAGCCACGGCGGGGGGGGCACAGATACGCAGTATTTT. Amino acids: CASHGGGGTDTQYF. The entire variable domain, with the rest obtained from reference TRBV28 and TRBJ2-3, is as follows: DVKVTQSSRYLVKRTGEKVFLECVQDMDHENMFWYRQDPGLGLRLIYFSYDVKMKEKGDIPEGYSVSREKKERFSLILESASTNQTSMYLCASHGGGGTDTQYFGPGTRLTVL.

The rearrangement uses TRBV7-2 and TRBJ2-2, with D uncertain. Trimming took off 6 bases at V and 5 bases at J, with 7 bases between the two ends. This CDR3 spans 12 amino acids. Per the germline V gene, CDR1 is SGHTA and CDR2 is FQGNSA. CDR3: CASSHRTGELFF. The CDR3 DNA follows: TGTGCCAGCAGTCATCGGACCGGGGAGCTGTTTTTT.